This T cell receptor beta chain was recorded in a study of CD8 T cells in ankylosing spondylitis. Germline CDR1 is SGDLS and CDR2 is YYNGEE. V lost 0 bases, J lost 8 bases, and 12 bases lay in between. The CDR3 is 14 residues long. In this sample, this clonotype turned up many times. TCRdb reprocessed the 5' RACE reads with MiXCR, giving one entry per CDR3 protein. The sample includes 200,000 to 250,000 distinct CDR3 sequences, more than 25% of them seen just once. The sequence came from a male donor with ankylosing spondylitis or in good health (not recorded which). V and J are TRBV9 and TRBJ2-1; perhaps D is TRBD1 or TRBD2 (5 bases each). The sample comprised blood, either unsorted or a sorted T cell fraction (not recorded which). The chain's CDR3 is CASSVATVGDEQFF. The CDR3 DNA follows: TGTGCCAGCAGCGTAGCTACCGTGGGGGATGAGCAGTTCTTC.